This T cell receptor beta chain was identified in a study of T cells in Graves' hyperthyroidism and ophthalmopathy. Study-wide results and limits: Most clonotypes expanded in the thyroid (above 0.001) were also present in blood.

The source material, RNA transcripts, was used to amplify TCR beta CDR3 regions. HTBI primers were the set used in a first-round RT-PCR of the TCR CDR3. Each CDR3 protein is one row after TCRdb ran MiXCR on the multiplex PCR reads. The sample has fewer than 900,000 distinct CDR3 sequences, about a sixth seen once. With regard to this clonotype: Its antigen remains unidentified.

The TCR sequence derives from a man between 18 and 35 years old with Graves' hyperthyroidism. Input material: blood.

The CDR3 coding sequence is TGTGCCTGGAGTGTCGGTCTAGATCAGCCCCAGCATTTT. Translation: CAWSVGLDQPQHF. The V call is TRBV30, the J call TRBJ1-5; D uncertain. The CDR3 is 13 residues long. V dropped 0 bases and J dropped 5 bases, with 8 bases sitting between them. Germline loops: CDR1 GTSNPN, CDR2 SVGIG (reference sequence). Full variable domain (outside the CDR3, taken from reference TRBV30 and TRBJ1-5): SQTIHQWPATLVQPVGSPLSLECTVEGTSNPNLYWYRQAAGRGLQLLFYSVGIGQISSEVPQNLSASRPQDRQFILSSKKLLLSDSGFYLCAWSVGLDQPQHFGDGTRLSIL.